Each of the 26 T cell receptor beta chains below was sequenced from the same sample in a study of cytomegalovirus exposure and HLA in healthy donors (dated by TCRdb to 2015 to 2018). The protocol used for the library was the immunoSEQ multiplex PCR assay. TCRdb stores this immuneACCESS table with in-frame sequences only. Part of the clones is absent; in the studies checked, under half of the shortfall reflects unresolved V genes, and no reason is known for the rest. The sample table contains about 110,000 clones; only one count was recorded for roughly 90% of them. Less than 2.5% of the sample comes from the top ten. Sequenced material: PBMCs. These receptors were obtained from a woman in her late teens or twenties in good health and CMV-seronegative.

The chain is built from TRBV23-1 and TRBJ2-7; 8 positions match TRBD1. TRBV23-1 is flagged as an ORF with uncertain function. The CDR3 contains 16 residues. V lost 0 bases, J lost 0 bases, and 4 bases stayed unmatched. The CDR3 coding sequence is TGCGCCAGCAGTCAATCCTGGACAGGGAGCTCCTACGAGCAGTACTTC. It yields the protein CASSQSWTGSSYEQYF.

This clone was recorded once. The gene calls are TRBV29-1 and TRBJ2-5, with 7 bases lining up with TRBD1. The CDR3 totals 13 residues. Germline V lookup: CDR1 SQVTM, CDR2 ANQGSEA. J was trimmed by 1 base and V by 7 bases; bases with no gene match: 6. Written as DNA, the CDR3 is TGCAGCGCCCACCGGGACAGCCAAGAGACCCAGTACTTC. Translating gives CSAHRDSQETQYF.

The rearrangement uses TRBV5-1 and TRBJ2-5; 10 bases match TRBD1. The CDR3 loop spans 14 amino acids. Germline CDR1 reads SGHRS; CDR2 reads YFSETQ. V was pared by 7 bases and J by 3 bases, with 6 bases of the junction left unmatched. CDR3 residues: CASEGDRGEETQYF. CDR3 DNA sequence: TGCGCCAGCGAAGGGGACAGGGGCGAAGAGACCCAGTACTTC.

CDR3 residues: CASSLFRTGREQYF. DNA of the CDR3: TGTGCCAGCAGTTTATTTAGGACAGGGCGCGAGCAGTACTTC. The J gene is TRBJ2-7, the V gene TRBV28, with 8 nucleotides matching TRBD1. Germline V gene lookup returns CDR1 MDHEN and CDR2 SYDVKM. This CDR3 spans 14 amino acids. V dropped 1 base and J dropped 6; count of bases not matched to a gene: 5.

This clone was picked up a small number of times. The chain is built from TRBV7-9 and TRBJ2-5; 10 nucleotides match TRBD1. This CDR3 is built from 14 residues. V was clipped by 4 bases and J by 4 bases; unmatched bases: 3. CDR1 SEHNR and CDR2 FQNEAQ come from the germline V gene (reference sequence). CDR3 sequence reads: CASSSRTGGETQYF. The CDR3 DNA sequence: TGTGCCAGCAGCTCCCGGACAGGGGGAGAGACCCAGTACTTC.

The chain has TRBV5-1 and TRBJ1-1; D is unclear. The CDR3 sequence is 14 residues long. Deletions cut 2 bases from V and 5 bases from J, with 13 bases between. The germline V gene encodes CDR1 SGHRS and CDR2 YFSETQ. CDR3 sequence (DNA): TGCGCCAGCAGCTTAGGCAGGTTAGGAACTGAAGCTTTCTTT. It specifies CASSLGRLGTEAFF.

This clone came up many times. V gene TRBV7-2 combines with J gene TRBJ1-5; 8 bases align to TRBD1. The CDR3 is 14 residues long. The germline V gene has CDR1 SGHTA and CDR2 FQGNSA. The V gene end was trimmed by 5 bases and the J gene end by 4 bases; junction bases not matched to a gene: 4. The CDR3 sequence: CASSDRTGNQPQHF. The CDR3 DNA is TGTGCCAGCAGCGATAGGACAGGGAATCAGCCCCAGCATTTT.

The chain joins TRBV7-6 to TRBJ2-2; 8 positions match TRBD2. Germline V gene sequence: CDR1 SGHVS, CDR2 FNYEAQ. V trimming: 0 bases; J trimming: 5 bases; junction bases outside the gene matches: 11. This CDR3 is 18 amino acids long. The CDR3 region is CASSLAGRLAGTTGELFF. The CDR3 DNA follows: TGTGCCAGCAGCTTAGCGGGGCGGCTAGCGGGCACTACCGGGGAGCTGTTTTTT.

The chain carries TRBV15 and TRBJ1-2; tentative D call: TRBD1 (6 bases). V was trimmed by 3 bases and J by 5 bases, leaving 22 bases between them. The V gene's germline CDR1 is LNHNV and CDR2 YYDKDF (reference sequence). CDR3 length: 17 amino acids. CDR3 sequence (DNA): TGTGCCACCAGCAGGCTAATCAGGGGCCCCAAGGATTATGGCTACACCTTC. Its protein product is CATSRLIRGPKDYGYTF.

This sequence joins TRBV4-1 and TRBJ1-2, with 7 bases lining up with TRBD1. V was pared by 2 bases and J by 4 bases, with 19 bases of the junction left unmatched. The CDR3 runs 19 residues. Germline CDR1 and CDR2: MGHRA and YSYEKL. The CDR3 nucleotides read TGCGCCAGCAGCCAAAATCTCCGGGACAGCCTCGTGACGGTCTATGGCTACACCTTC. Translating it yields CASSQNLRDSLVTVYGYTF.

The CDR3 bases are TGTGCCAGCAGCGCTAATCATTTGAACACTGAAGCTTTCTTT. It encodes CASSANHLNTEAFF. The V and J genes are TRBV9 and TRBJ1-1; the D is unclear. The germline V gene encodes CDR1 SGDLS and CDR2 YYNGEE. V lost 3 bases and J 0 bases, leaving 9 bases between the germline ends. The CDR3 consists of 14 residues.

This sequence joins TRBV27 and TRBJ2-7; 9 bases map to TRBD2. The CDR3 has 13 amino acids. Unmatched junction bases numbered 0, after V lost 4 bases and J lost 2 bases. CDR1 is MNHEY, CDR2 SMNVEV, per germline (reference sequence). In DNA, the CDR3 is TGTGCCAGCAGTTCTAGCGGGGCCTACGAGCAGTACTTC. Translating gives CASSSSGAYEQYF.

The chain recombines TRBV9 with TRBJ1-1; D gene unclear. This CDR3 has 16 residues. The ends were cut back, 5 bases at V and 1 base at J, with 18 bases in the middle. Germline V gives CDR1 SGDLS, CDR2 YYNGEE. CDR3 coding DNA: TGTGCCAGCAGAGGAAGCGCGGGAAGCAGGAACACTGAAGCTTTCTTT. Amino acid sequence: CASRGSAGSRNTEAFF.

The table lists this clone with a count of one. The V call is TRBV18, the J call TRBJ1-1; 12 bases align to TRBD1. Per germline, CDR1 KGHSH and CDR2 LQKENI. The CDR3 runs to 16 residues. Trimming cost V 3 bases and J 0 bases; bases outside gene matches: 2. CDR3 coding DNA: TGTGCCAGCTCACCGGGACAGGGGGCAATGAACACTGAAGCTTTCTTT. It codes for CASSPGQGAMNTEAFF. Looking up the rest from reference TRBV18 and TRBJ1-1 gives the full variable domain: NAGVMQNPRHLVRRRGQEARLRCSPMKGHSHVYWYRQLPEEGLKFMVYLQKENIIDESGMPKERFSAEFPKEGPSILRIQQVVRGDSAAYFCASSPGQGAMNTEAFFGQGTRLTVV.

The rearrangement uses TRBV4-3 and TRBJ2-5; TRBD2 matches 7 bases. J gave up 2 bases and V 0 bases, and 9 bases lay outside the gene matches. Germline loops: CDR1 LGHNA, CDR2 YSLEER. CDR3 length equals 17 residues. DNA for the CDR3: TGCGCCAGCAGCCAAGACGGCGGGAGACCCTATCAAGAGACCCAGTACTTC. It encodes CASSQDGGRPYQETQYF.

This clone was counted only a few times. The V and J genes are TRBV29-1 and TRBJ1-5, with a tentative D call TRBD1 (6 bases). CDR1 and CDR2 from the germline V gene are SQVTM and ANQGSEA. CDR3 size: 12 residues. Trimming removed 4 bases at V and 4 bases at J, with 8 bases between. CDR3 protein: CSVGTANQPQHF. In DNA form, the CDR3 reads TGCAGCGTTGGGACAGCGAATCAGCCCCAGCATTTT.

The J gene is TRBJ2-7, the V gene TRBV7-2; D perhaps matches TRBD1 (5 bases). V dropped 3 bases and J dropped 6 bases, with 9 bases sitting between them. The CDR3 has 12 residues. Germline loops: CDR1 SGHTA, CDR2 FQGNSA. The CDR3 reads CASSFLGREQYF. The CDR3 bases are TGTGCCAGCAGCTTCCTGGGGCGCGAGCAGTACTTC.

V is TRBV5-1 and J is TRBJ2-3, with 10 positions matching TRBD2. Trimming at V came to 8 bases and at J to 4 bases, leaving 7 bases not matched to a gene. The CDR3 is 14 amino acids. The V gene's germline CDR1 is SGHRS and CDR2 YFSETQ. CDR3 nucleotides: TGCGCCAGTGAAGCGGGAGGGTTTCCAGATACGCAGTATTTT. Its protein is CASEAGGFPDTQYF.

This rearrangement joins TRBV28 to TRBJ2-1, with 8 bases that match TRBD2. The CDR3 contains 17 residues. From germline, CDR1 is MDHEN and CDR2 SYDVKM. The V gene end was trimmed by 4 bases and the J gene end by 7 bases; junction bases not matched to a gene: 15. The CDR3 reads CASSSILNGRAGNEQFF. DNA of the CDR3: TGTGCCAGCAGTTCCATTCTTAACGGGAGGGCCGGGAATGAGCAGTTCTTC.

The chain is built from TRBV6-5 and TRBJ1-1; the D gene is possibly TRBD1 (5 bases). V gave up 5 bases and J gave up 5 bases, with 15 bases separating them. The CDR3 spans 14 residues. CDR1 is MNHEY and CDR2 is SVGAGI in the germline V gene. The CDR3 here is CASSGGTPLTEAFF. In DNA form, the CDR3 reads TGTGCCAGCAGTGGCGGGACCCCTTTGACTGAAGCTTTCTTT.

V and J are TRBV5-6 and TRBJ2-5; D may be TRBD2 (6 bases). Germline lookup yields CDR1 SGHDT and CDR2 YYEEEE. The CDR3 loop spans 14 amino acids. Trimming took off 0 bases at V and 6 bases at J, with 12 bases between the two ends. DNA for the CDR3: TGTGCCAGCAGCTTGGCCGGGGGAGTGCAGACCCAGTACTTC. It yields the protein CASSLAGGVQTQYF.

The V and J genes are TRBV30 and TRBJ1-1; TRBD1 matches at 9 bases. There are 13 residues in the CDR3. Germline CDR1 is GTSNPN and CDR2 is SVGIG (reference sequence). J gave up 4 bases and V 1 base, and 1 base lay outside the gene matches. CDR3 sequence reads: CAWSEQGATEAFF. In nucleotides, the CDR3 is TGTGCCTGGAGTGAACAGGGGGCCACTGAAGCTTTCTTT.

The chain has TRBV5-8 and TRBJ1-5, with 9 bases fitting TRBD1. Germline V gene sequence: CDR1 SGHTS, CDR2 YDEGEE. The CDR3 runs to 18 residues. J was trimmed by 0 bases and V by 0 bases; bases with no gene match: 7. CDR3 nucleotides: TGTGCCAGCAGCTTGGTCCGGGACAGGGAATATAGCAATCAGCCCCAGCATTTT. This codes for CASSLVRDREYSNQPQHF. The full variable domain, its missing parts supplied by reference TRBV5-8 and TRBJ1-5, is EAGVTQSPTHLIKTRGQQATLRCSPISGHTSVYWYQQALGLGLQFLLWYDEGEERNRGNFPPRFSGRQFPNYSSELNVNALELEDSALYLCASSLVRDREYSNQPQHFGDGTRLSIL.

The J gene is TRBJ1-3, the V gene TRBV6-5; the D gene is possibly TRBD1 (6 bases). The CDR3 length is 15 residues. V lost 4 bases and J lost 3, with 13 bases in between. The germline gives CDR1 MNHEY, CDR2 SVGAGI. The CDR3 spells CASSWSSGVGNTIYF. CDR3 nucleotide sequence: TGTGCCAGCAGTTGGTCCTCAGGGGTTGGAAACACCATATATTTT.

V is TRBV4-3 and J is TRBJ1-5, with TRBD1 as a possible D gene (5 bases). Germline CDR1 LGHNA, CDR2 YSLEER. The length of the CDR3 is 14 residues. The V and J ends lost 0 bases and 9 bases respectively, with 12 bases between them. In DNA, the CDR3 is TGCGCCAGCAGCCAAGAAGCCAGGGCTCTGCCCCAGCATTTT. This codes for CASSQEARALPQHF.

The CDR3 is CASRTPRQGRAGELFF. CDR3 coding DNA: TGTGCCAGCAGGACCCCTCGACAGGGACGGGCCGGGGAGCTGTTTTTT. The rearrangement uses TRBV28 and TRBJ2-2; 7 nucleotides agree with TRBD1. V shed 6 bases and J 6 bases; nucleotides not matched to a gene: 13. The V gene's germline CDR1 is MDHEN and CDR2 SYDVKM. This CDR3 region has 16 residues.